This entry concerns a single TCR beta chain. Generated by immunoSEQ multiplex PCR, the TCRdb table keeps only in-frame clones and is missing some. In the table there are 2,500,000 or so clones, roughly 93% of which are singletons. The germline gives CDR1 MDHEN, CDR2 SYDVKM. The CDR3 length is 14 residues. V was trimmed by 6 bases and J by 13 bases, leaving 24 bases between them. The entry originates in a study of shared clonotypes between healthy human individuals. This sequence was found in a man younger than 30 in good health. Some clones in this sample may be carry-over from other donors' samples. The chain carries TRBV28 and TRBJ1-2; tentatively, D is TRBD1 (5 bases). Sequenced: naive CD4+ T cells from PBMCs. Specified subset: CD45RA+ positively selected. As DNA, the CDR3 is TGTGCCAGCAGCAAACCCGACGGGGGGTTAGACGTCACCTTC. The encoded protein is CASSKPDGGLDVTF.